This T cell receptor (beta chain) is from a study of cytomegalovirus exposure and HLA in healthy donors. Study findings and constraints: Clonal expansion was found to be greater in HLA-associated TCR beta chains than in equally common others in a later analysis. Presence/absence analysis assumed near-uniform sequencing depth across donors. Only CMV serostatus was available as immune exposure information. Donors belonging to an Asian-associated ancestry cluster reportedly showed fewer N-insertions in productive TCRs than the approximately 640-donor mean, according to what a later analysis found.

Germline assignment: CDR1 LNHNV and CDR2 YYDKDF (reference sequence). The V end lost 0 bases, the J end lost 3 bases, and 11 bases lay between the germline ends. This CDR3 is 15 amino acids long. Primers: 60 Vbeta forward and 13 Jbeta reverse. Measured with immunoSEQ multiplex PCR; TCRdb has only the in-frame clones, and not every one. The sample shows some 110,000 clones, 76% of them seen only once. Comments on this clone: What it binds is unknown.

The sequence derives from a man aged 40-50 years in good health and CMV-seropositive. The chain employs TRBV15 and TRBJ2-5; D ambiguous. The sequencing input was PBMCs. CDR3 DNA sequence: TGTGCCACCAGCAGAGATGGCAGGCCCGAAGAGACCCAGTACTTC. It specifies CATSRDGRPEETQYF.